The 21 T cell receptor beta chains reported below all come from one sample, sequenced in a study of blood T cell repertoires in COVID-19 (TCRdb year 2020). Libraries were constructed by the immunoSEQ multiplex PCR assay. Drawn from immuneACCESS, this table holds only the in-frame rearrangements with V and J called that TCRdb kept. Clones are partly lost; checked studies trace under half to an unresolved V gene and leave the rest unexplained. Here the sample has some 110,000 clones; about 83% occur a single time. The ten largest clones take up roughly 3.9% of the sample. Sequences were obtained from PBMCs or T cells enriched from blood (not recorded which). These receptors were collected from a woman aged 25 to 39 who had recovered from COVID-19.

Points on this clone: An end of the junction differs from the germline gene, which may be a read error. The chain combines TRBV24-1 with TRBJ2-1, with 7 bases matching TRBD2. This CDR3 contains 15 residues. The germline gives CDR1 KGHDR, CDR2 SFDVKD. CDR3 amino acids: CATSDFYMGGPCRIF. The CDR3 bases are TGTGCCACCAGTGATTTTTATATGGGAGGGCCGTGCAGGATCTTC.

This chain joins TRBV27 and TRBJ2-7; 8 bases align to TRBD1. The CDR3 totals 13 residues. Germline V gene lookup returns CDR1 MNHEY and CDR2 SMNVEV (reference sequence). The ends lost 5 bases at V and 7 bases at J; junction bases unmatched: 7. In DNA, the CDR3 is TGTGCCAGCAGTCCCCAGGGGGCAGGGGAGCAGTACTTC. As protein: CASSPQGAGEQYF.

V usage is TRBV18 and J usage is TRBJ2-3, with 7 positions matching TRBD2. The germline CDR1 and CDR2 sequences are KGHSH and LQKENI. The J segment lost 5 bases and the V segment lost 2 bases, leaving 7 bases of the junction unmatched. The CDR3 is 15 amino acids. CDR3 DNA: TGTGCCAGCTCACCAAACCCTATAGCGGGAGATACGCAGTATTTT. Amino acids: CASSPNPIAGDTQYF.

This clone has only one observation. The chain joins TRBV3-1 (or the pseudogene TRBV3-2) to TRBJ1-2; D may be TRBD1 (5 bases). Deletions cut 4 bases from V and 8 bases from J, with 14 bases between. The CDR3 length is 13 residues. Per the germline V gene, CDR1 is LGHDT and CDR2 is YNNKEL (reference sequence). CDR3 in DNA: TGTGCCAGCAGCCCGAACTCCCAGGGAGGCTACACCTTC. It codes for CASSPNSQGGYTF.

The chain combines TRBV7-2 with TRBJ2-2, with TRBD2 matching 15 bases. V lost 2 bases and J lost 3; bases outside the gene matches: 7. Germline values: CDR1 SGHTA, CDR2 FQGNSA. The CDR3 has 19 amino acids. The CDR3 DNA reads TGTGCCAGCAGCTTAAGGACTAGCGGGAGGGCCGGGTACACCGGGGAGCTGTTTTTT. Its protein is CASSLRTSGRAGYTGELFF.

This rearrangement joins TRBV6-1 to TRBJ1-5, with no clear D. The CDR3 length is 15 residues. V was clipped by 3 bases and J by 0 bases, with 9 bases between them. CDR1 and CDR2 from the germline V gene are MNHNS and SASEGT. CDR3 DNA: TGTGCCAGCAGTGAGTACAGTAATAGCAATCAGCCCCAGCATTTT. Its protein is CASSEYSNSNQPQHF.

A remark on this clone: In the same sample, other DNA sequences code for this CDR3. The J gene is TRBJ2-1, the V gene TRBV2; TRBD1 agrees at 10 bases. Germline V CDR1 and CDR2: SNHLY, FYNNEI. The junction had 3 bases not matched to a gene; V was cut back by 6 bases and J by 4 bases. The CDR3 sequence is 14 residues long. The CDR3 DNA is TGTGCCAGCAGGGACAGGGGGGGATACAATGAGCAGTTCTTC. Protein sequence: CASRDRGGYNEQFF.

The CDR3 sequence: CSVDRLGAEAFF. CDR3 sequence (DNA): TGCAGCGTTGACAGGCTTGGCGCTGAAGCTTTCTTT. The chain is built from TRBV29-1 and TRBJ1-1; no definite D call. Germline V gene data show CDR1 as SQVTM and CDR2 as ANQGSEA. The V end was cut by 3 bases, the J end by 6 bases, with 11 bases between. The CDR3 extends over 12 amino acids. Using reference TRBV29-1 and TRBJ1-1 for the parts outside the CDR3, the full variable domain is SAVISQKPSRDICQRGTSLTIQCQVDSQVTMMFWYRQQPGQSLTLIATANQGSEATYESGFVIDKFPISRPNLTFSTLTVSNMSPEDSSIYLCSVDRLGAEAFFGQGTRLTVV.

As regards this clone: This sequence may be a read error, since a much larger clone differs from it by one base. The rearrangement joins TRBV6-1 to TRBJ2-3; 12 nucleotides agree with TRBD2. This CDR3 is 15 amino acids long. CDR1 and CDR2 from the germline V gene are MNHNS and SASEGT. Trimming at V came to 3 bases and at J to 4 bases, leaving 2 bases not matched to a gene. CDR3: CASSDLAGGPDTQYF. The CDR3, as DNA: TGTGCCAGCAGTGACCTAGCGGGAGGGCCAGATACGCAGTATTTT.

DNA of the CDR3: TGTGCCAGTAGTCCTTTCGGGAGCGGCACCGGGGAGCTGTTTTTT. This translates into CASSPFGSGTGELFF. The genes are TRBV19 and TRBJ2-2; weak D call: TRBD2 (6 bases). The CDR3 covers 15 residues. Germline-derived CDR1 and CDR2 are LNHDA and SQIVND (reference sequence). Trimming took off 5 bases at V and 4 bases at J, with 14 bases between the two ends. Full variable domain (missing parts from reference TRBV19 and TRBJ2-2): DGGITQSPKYLFRKEGQNVTLSCEQNLNHDAMYWYRQDPGQGLRLIYYSQIVNDFQKGDIAEGYSVSREKKESFPLTVTSAQKNPTAFYLCASSPFGSGTGELFFGEGSRLTVL.

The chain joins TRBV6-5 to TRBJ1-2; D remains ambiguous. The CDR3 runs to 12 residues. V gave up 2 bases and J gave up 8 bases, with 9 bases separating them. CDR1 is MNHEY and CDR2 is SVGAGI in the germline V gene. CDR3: CASSYRRGGYTF. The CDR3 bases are TGTGCCAGCAGTTACCGGAGAGGCGGCTACACCTTC.

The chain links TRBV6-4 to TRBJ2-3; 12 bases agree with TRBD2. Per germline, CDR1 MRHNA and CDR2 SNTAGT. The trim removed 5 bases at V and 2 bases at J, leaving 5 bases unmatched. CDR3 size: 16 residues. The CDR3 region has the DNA TGTGCCAGCAGTCCACGGACTAGCGGGATCACAGATACGCAGTATTTT. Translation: CASSPRTSGITDTQYF.

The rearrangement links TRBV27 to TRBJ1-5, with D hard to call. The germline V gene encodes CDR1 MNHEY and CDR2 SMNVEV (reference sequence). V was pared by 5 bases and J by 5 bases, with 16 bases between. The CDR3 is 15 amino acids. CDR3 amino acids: CASSPLSRSDQPQHF. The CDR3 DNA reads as TGTGCCAGCAGTCCCCTATCCCGAAGCGATCAGCCCCAGCATTTT.

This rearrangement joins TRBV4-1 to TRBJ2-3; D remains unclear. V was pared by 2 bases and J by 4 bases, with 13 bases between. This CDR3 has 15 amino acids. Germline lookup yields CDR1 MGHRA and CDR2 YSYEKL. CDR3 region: CASSQRPAVADTQYF. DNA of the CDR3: TGCGCCAGCAGCCAAAGACCGGCGGTAGCAGATACGCAGTATTTT.

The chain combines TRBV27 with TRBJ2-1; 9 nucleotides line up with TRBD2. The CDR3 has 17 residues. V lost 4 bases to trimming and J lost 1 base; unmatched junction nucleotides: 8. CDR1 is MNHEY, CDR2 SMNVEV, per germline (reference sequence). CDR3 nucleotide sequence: TGTGCCAGCAGTTCCCATTATAGCGGGAGTTCCTACAATGAGCAGTTCTTC. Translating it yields CASSSHYSGSSYNEQFF.

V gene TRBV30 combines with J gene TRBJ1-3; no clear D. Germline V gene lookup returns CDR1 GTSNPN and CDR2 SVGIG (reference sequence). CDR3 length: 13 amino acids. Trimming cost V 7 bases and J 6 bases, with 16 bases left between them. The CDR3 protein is CALSGRLENTIYF. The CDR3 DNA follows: TGTGCCTTGTCGGGGAGACTGGAAAACACCATATATTTT.

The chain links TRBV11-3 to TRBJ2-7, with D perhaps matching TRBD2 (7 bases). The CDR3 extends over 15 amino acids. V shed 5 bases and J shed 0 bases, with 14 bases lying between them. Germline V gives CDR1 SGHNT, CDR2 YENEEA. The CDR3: CASSQGSGGSYEQYF. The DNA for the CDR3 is TGTGCCAGCAGCCAGGGGTCGGGGGGCTCCTACGAGCAGTACTTC.

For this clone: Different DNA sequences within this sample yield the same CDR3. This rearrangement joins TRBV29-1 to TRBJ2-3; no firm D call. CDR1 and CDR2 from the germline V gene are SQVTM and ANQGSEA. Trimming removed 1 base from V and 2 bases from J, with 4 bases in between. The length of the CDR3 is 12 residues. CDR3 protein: CSVEANTDTQYF. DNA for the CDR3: TGCAGCGTTGAAGCCAACACAGATACGCAGTATTTT.

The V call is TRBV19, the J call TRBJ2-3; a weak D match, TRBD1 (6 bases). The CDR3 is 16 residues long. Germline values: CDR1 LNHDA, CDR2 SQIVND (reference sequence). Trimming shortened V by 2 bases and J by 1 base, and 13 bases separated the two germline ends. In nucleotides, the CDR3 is TGTGCCAGTAGTATACGGGCAGGGGCTGGCACAGATACGCAGTATTTT. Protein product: CASSIRAGAGTDTQYF.

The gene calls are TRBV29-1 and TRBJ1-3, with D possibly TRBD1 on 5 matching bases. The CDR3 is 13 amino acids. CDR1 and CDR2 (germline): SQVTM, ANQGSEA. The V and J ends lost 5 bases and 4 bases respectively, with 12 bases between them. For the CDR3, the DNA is TGCAGCGTTCTCGGGGGAGGGGGAAACACCATATATTTT. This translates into CSVLGGGGNTIYF.

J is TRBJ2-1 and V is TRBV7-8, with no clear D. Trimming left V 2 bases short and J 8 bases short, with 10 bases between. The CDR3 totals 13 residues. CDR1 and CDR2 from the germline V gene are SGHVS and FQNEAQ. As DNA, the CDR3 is TGTGCCAGCAGCTTAATGAGAATCCATGAGCAGTTCTTC. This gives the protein CASSLMRIHEQFF.